The 24 T cell receptor beta chains below all came from one sample that was sequenced in a study of blood T cell repertoires in COVID-19. Data came from immunoSEQ multiplex PCR; TCRdb stores just in-frame clones and leaves some out. The sample lists hundreds of thousands of clones; 80% to 90% were seen once. The sequenced sample consisted of PBMCs or T cells enriched from blood (not recorded which). Receptors originate from a woman in her 40s with acute COVID-19.

This chain uses TRBV19 with TRBJ2-1; TRBD2 matches 9 bases. The germline V gene has CDR1 LNHDA and CDR2 SQIVND (reference sequence). The V segment lost 7 bases and the J segment 0 bases; nucleotides outside the gene matches: 4. This CDR3 comprises 15 residues. CDR3 region: CASTISGSSYNEQFF. The CDR3 coding sequence is TGTGCCAGTACTATTAGCGGGAGCTCCTACAATGAGCAGTTCTTC.

V usage is TRBV19 and J usage is TRBJ2-7; 14 bases are a match to TRBD2. Losses at the gene ends were 5 bases for V and 0 bases for J; bases not matched to a gene: 12. Per the germline V gene, CDR1 is LNHDA and CDR2 is SQIVND (reference sequence). The CDR3 is made up of 19 amino acids. The CDR3 here is CASSPRLAGGHLSSYEQYF. CDR3 coding DNA: TGTGCCAGTAGTCCGCGACTAGCGGGAGGGCACCTTTCCTCCTACGAGCAGTACTTC.

This clone has a handful of counts. The chain employs TRBV30 and TRBJ2-2, with 9 nucleotides matching TRBD1. With 8 bases clipped from V and 7 bases from J, the junction kept 5 bases outside the gene matches. In germline, CDR1 is GTSNPN, CDR2 SVGIG (reference sequence). The CDR3 is 12 residues long. The CDR3 loop reads CARQGVGGELFF. The CDR3 DNA reads as TGTGCCCGACAGGGGGTCGGCGGGGAGCTGTTTTTT.

This rearrangement joins TRBV27 to TRBJ2-7; D is unresolved. The CDR3 spans 15 residues. Germline V CDR1 and CDR2: MNHEY, SMNVEV (reference sequence). The ends were cut back, 6 bases at V and 0 bases at J, with 15 bases in the middle. The CDR3 reads CASRAPPYSSYEQYF. The CDR3 DNA follows: TGTGCCAGCAGAGCCCCTCCTTATAGCTCCTACGAGCAGTACTTC.

This clone was seen only once. The chain carries TRBV24-1 and TRBJ1-5, with 9 bases aligning to TRBD1. V was clipped by 3 bases and J by 7 bases; unmatched bases: 15. The CDR3 consists of 18 residues. Germline CDR1 is KGHDR and CDR2 is SFDVKD. For the CDR3, the DNA is TGTGCCACCAGTGATAGTCTAGGGACAGGGACGCGAATCCAGCCCCAGCATTTT. Translated, it gives CATSDSLGTGTRIQPQHF.

The rearrangement uses TRBV5-1 and TRBJ2-1; TRBD2 aligns across 14 bases. Germline CDR1 is SGHRS and CDR2 is YFSETQ. This CDR3 contains 18 residues. J gave up 2 bases and V 2 bases, and 6 bases lay outside the gene matches. Here the CDR3 reads CASSFRTSGRRTYNEQFF. The CDR3 DNA reads as TGCGCCAGCAGCTTCCGGACTAGCGGGAGGAGGACCTACAATGAGCAGTTCTTC.

J is TRBJ1-2 and V is TRBV7-2, with D perhaps TRBD1 (5 bases). Germline loops: CDR1 SGHTA, CDR2 FQGNSA. The CDR3 contains 18 residues. Trimming removed 3 bases from V and 0 bases from J, with 20 bases in between. CDR3 DNA sequence: TGTGCCAGCAGCTTCCAAGTCCCGGCGGGGGTTACTAACTATGGCTACACCTTC. Residues: CASSFQVPAGVTNYGYTF. Combining the CDR3 with reference TRBV7-2 and TRBJ1-2 gives the whole variable domain GAGVSQSPSNKVTEKGKDVELRCDPISGHTALYWYRQSLGQGLEFLIYFQGNSAPDKSGLPSDRFSAERTGGSVSTLTIQRTQQEDSAVYLCASSFQVPAGVTNYGYTFGSGTRLTVV.

The chain carries TRBV7-2 and TRBJ2-1; D is unclear. V was shortened by 3 bases and J by 8 bases, with 8 bases between the two germline ends. CDR1 is SGHTA, CDR2 FQGNSA, per germline. CDR3 length equals 12 residues. DNA of the CDR3: TGTGCCAGCAGCTTTTTTAGTTATGAGCAGTTCTTC. Protein sequence: CASSFFSYEQFF. Full variable domain (rest looked up from reference TRBV7-2 and TRBJ2-1): GAGVSQSPSNKVTEKGKDVELRCDPISGHTALYWYRQSLGQGLEFLIYFQGNSAPDKSGLPSDRFSAERTGGSVSTLTIQRTQQEDSAVYLCASSFFSYEQFFGPGTRLTVL.

This clone was counted a few times. The V gene is TRBV5-6, the J gene TRBJ2-1, with 8 bases aligning to TRBD1. The CDR3 has 14 amino acids. The germline V gene encodes CDR1 SGHDT and CDR2 YYEEEE. Trimming removed 0 bases from V and 14 bases from J; junction bases left unmatched: 10. CDR3 in amino acids: CASSLGGAPGQEFF. Here the CDR3 DNA reads TGTGCCAGCAGCTTGGGGGGAGCCCCGGGACAGGAGTTCTTC. Based on the CDR3 plus reference TRBV5-6 and TRBJ2-1, the full variable domain is DAGVTQSPTHLIKTRGQQVTLRCSPKSGHDTVSWYQQALGQGPQFIFQYYEEEERQRGNFPDRFSGHQFPNYSSELNVNALLLGDSALYLCASSLGGAPGQEFFGPGTRLTVL.

The rearrangement joins TRBV7-9 to TRBJ2-5, with TRBD2 identical over 8 bases. The germline gives CDR1 SEHNR, CDR2 FQNEAQ (reference sequence). The CDR3 runs 14 residues. The junction had 6 bases not matched to a gene; V was cut back by 4 bases and J by 5 bases. The CDR3 protein is CASSSAGAVETQYF. CDR3 nucleotides: TGTGCCAGCAGCTCAGCGGGAGCCGTGGAGACCCAGTACTTC.

The chain combines TRBV19 with TRBJ2-2; 14 bases agree with TRBD2. CDR1 and CDR2 from the germline V gene are LNHDA and SQIVND (reference sequence). The ends lost 4 bases at V and 1 base at J; junction bases unmatched: 11. The CDR3 is 20 residues long. In nucleotides, the CDR3 is TGTGCCAGTAGTACCCCCGAGGGACTAGCGGGAGAACTGAACACCGGGGAGCTGTTTTTT. Its protein product is CASSTPEGLAGELNTGELFF. Variable domain in full (rest from reference TRBV19 and TRBJ2-2): DGGITQSPKYLFRKEGQNVTLSCEQNLNHDAMYWYRQDPGQGLRLIYYSQIVNDFQKGDIAEGYSVSREKKESFPLTVTSAQKNPTAFYLCASSTPEGLAGELNTGELFFGEGSRLTVL.

The rearrangement uses TRBV6-5 and TRBJ2-2; 7 bases map to TRBD2. V was pared by 6 bases and J by 0 bases, with 4 bases of the junction left unmatched. CDR1 MNHEY and CDR2 SVGAGI come from the germline V gene. The CDR3 is 15 residues long. As DNA, the CDR3 is TGTGCCAGCAGCCGACTAGCTGCGAACACCGGGGAGCTGTTTTTT. This translates into CASSRLAANTGELFF.

V usage is TRBV4-1 and J usage is TRBJ2-7; 9 bases agree with TRBD2. The CDR3 extends over 16 amino acids. The V and J ends lost 0 bases and 4 bases, in that order; junction bases with no gene match: 7. Germline V gene data show CDR1 as MGHRA and CDR2 as YSYEKL. This CDR3 is CASSQDLGLAVYEQYF. Written as DNA, the CDR3 is TGCGCCAGCAGCCAAGATCTGGGACTAGCAGTATACGAGCAGTACTTC.

The chain combines TRBV28 with TRBJ1-3; 7 bases are a match to TRBD1. The CDR3 runs to 15 residues. V gave up 3 bases and J gave up 4 bases; unmatched junction bases: 6. Germline CDR1 is MDHEN and CDR2 is SYDVKM. CDR3 nucleotide sequence: TGTGCCAGCAGTTTCTCCGGGGACAGAGGAAACACCATATATTTT. Amino acids: CASSFSGDRGNTIYF. Based on the CDR3 plus reference TRBV28 and TRBJ1-3, the full variable domain is DVKVTQSSRYLVKRTGEKVFLECVQDMDHENMFWYRQDPGLGLRLIYFSYDVKMKEKGDIPEGYSVSREKKERFSLILESASTNQTSMYLCASSFSGDRGNTIYFGEGSWLTVV.

The chain links TRBV28 to TRBJ2-5; D not resolved. CDR3 length: 12 amino acids. CDR1 is MDHEN, CDR2 SYDVKM, per germline. Trimming took off 6 bases at V and 3 bases at J, with 8 bases between the two ends. The CDR3 DNA reads TGTGCCAGCAGGGCCCCCAAAGAGACCCAGTACTTC. Protein product: CASRAPKETQYF.

V usage is TRBV19 and J usage is TRBJ2-7; 12 positions agree with TRBD2. CDR3 length equals 19 residues. Trimming cost V 1 base and J 3 bases; bases outside gene matches: 13. Germline assignment: CDR1 LNHDA and CDR2 SQIVND (reference sequence). In DNA form, the CDR3 reads TGTGCCAGTAGTATAGGTTCTAGCGGGAGGGCCGCGATTCGCTACGAGCAGTACTTC. Translating it yields CASSIGSSGRAAIRYEQYF.

Here the CDR3 reads CASSPGGYEQYF. The CDR3 DNA sequence: TGTGCCAGCAGCCCCGGGGGGTACGAGCAGTACTTC. This chain joins TRBV7-9 and TRBJ2-7; 7 bases fit TRBD2. The CDR3 is made up of 12 amino acids. V lost 5 bases, J lost 4 bases, and 2 bases stayed unmatched. Germline V lookup: CDR1 SEHNR, CDR2 FQNEAQ (reference sequence).

The chain combines TRBV11-3 with TRBJ2-1; 8 bases line up with TRBD1. Per the germline V gene, CDR1 is SGHNT and CDR2 is YENEEA. V shed 5 bases, J shed 7 bases, and the junction held 10 bases outside the gene matches. The CDR3 contains 15 residues. The CDR3 loop reads CASSPGRGRGNEQFF. The CDR3, as DNA: TGTGCCAGCAGCCCCGGCAGGGGGCGCGGAAATGAGCAGTTCTTC.

The chain carries TRBV2 and TRBJ2-1, with TRBD2 matching over 12 bases. The CDR3 has 14 amino acids. Trimming took 7 bases from V and 9 from J; bases not matched to a gene: 7. Germline V lookup: CDR1 SNHLY, CDR2 FYNNEI. The CDR3, as DNA: TGTGCCAGCACGGGTCTAGCGGGAGGGAGTGAGCAGTTCTTC. Its protein is CASTGLAGGSEQFF.

V is TRBV11-2 and J is TRBJ1-5; TRBD1 is a possible D gene (5 bases). The V end lost 4 bases, the J end lost 3 bases, and 10 bases lay between the germline ends. CDR1 SGHAT and CDR2 FQNNGV come from the germline V gene. This CDR3 has 14 residues. DNA of the CDR3: TGTGCCAGCAGCTCTGACAGAATCAATCAGCCCCAGCATTTT. Translated, it gives CASSSDRINQPQHF.

J is TRBJ2-3 and V is TRBV7-2; maybe TRBD2 (5 bases). The CDR3 contains 15 residues. Trimming stripped 2 bases from V and 4 bases from J, with 13 bases between. Germline CDR1 is SGHTA and CDR2 is FQGNSA. CDR3 nucleotides: TGTGCCAGCAGCTTAATTCCAGCGGCGGCAGATACGCAGTATTTT. It specifies CASSLIPAAADTQYF.

The chain uses TRBV27 and TRBJ1-2, with no clear D. The germline gives CDR1 MNHEY, CDR2 SMNVEV (reference sequence). The CDR3 contains 13 residues. Trimming removed 6 bases at V and 6 bases at J, with 14 bases between. CDR3 in amino acids: CASSPDKRNGYTF. In nucleotides, the CDR3 is TGTGCCAGCAGCCCTGACAAGAGAAATGGCTACACCTTC.

V is TRBV9 and J is TRBJ2-1; tentative D call: TRBD1 (6 bases). The CDR3 spans 15 residues. The V gene lost 3 bases and the J gene lost 0 bases, with 10 bases spanning the gap. Germline V lookup: CDR1 SGDLS, CDR2 YYNGEE. The CDR3 is CASSGTGNSYNEQFF. Here the CDR3 DNA reads TGTGCCAGCAGCGGAACAGGGAACTCCTACAATGAGCAGTTCTTC. Filled out from reference TRBV9 and TRBJ2-1, the complete variable domain reads DSGVTQTPKHLITATGQRVTLRCSPRSGDLSVYWYQQSLDQGLQFLIQYYNGEERAKGNILERFSAQQFPDLHSELNLSSLELGDSALYFCASSGTGNSYNEQFFGPGTRLTVL.

This clone was recorded once. The CDR3 nucleotides are TGTGCCACCAGTGATTTGGTGCCTAGCTCCTACAATGAGCAGTTCTTC. Protein sequence: CATSDLVPSSYNEQFF. The chain carries TRBV24-1 and TRBJ2-1; D not resolved. Germline loops: CDR1 KGHDR, CDR2 SFDVKD. The CDR3 runs 16 residues. Trimming removed 0 bases at V and 0 bases at J, with 8 bases between.